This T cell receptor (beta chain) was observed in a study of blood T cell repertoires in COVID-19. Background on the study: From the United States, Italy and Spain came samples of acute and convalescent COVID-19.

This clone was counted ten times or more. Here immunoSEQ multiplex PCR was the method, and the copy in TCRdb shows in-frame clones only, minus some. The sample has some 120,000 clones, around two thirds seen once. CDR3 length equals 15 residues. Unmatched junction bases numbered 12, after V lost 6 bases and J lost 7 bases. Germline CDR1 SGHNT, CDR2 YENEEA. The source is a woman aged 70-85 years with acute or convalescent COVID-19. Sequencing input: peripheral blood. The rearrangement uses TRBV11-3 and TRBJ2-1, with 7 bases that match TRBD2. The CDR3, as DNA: TGTGCCAGCAGGAGCGATAGCGGGTCCGGGAATGAGCAGTTCTTC. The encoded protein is CASRSDSGSGNEQFF.